Sequencing of this T cell receptor beta chain was carried out in a study of blood T cell repertoires in COVID-19. Across the whole study: Samples representing acute and convalescent COVID-19 were sourced from the United States, Italy and Spain.

Data came from immunoSEQ multiplex PCR; TCRdb stores just in-frame clones and leaves some out. Here the sample spans hundreds of thousands of clones, more than 70% being singletons. The ends were cut back, 6 bases at V and 11 bases at J, with 10 bases in the middle. CDR1 MDHEN and CDR2 SYDVKM come from the germline V gene. The CDR3 has 10 amino acids. Material for sequencing was PBMCs or T cells enriched from blood (not recorded which). This sequence originates from a woman under 30 who had been exposed to COVID-19. This chain joins TRBV28 and TRBJ1-1; D gene unclear. CDR3 amino acids: CASSRGPAFF. CDR3 nucleotide sequence: TGTGCCAGCAGCCGCGGCCCGGCTTTCTTT.